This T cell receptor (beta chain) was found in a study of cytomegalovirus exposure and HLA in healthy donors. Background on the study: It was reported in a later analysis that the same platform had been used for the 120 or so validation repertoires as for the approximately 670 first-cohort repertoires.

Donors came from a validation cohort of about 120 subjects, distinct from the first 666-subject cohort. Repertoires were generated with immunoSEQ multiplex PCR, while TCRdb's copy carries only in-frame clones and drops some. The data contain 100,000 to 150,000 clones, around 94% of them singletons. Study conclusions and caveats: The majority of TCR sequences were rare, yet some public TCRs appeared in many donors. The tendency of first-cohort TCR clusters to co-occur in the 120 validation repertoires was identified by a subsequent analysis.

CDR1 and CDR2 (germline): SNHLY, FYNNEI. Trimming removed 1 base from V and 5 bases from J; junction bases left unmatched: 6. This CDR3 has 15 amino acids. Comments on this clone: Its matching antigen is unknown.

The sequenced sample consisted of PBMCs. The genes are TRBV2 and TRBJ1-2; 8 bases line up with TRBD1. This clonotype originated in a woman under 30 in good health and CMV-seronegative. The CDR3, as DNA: TGTGCCAGCAGTGAAGGGACAGGGCACCGATATGGCTACACCTTC. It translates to CASSEGTGHRYGYTF.